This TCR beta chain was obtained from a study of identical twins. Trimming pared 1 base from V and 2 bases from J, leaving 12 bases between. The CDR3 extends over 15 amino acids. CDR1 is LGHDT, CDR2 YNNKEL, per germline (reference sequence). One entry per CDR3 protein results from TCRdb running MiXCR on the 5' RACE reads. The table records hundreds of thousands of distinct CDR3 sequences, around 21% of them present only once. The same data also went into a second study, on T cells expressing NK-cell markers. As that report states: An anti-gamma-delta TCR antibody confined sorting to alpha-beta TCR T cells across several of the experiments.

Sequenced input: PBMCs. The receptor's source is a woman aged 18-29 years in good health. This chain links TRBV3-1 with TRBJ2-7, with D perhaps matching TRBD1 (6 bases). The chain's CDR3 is CASSQGPQGTYEQYF. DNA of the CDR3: TGTGCCAGCAGCCAAGGACCCCAGGGGACCTACGAGCAGTACTTC.